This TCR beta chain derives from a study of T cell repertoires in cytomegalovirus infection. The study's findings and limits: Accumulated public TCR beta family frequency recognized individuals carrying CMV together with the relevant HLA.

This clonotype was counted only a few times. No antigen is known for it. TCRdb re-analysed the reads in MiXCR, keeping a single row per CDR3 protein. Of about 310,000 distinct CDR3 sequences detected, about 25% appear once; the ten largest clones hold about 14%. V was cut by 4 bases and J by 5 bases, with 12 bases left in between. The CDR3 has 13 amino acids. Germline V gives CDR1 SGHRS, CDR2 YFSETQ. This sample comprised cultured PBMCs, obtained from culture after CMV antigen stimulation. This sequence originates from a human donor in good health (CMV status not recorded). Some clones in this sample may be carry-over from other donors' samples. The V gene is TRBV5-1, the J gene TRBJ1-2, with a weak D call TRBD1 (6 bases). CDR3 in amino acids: CASSQGSGYGYTF. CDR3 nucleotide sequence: TGCGCCAGCAGCCAGGGGAGCGGATATGGCTACACCTTC. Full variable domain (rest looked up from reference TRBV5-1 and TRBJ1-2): KAGVTQTPRYLIKTRGQQVTLSCSPISGHRSVSWYQQTPGQGLQFLFEYFSETQRNKGNFPGRFSGRQFSNSRSEMNVSTLELGDSALYLCASSQGSGYGYTFGSGTRLTVV.